This record looks at one T cell receptor beta chain sequence and its context. The entry originates in a study of blood T cell repertoires in COVID-19. On the study more broadly: Sources were T cells, B-cell-depleted T cells, or PBMCs; the material itself was cDNA or gDNA.

The CDR3 runs to 14 residues. In germline, CDR1 is MNHEY, CDR2 SVGAGI. The V end was cut by 2 bases, the J end by 1 base, with 8 bases between. Original analysis: Amplification of reference gene primers provided the estimated nucleated cell counts. TCRdb keeps only in-frame clones here, not all; method: immunoSEQ multiplex PCR. The DNA was the basis for D and trimming; V, J and clone size are from that table. The table lists 50,000 or so clones, roughly 76% of them singletons. Sequencing was carried out using peripheral blood. The TCR comes from a woman aged 55-70 years with acute or convalescent COVID-19. The rearrangement links TRBV6-5 to TRBJ1-1; tentative D call: TRBD1 (6 bases). CDR3 bases: TGTGCCAGCAGTTACACCAGGGGGAACACTGAAGCTTTCTTT. Translating it yields CASSYTRGNTEAFF.